Listed here are 20 T cell receptor beta chains from one sample, sequenced in a study of CD4 T cells in relation to SARS-CoV-2 and coronaviruses. The unexposed donors gave CD4+ T cells in 2011-2018, prior to COVID-19. TCRdb's copy holds only in-frame clones and misses some; the assay was immunoSEQ multiplex PCR. The sample lists roughly 68,000 clones; about 92% were seen once. The sequenced material came from naive CD4+ T cells from PBMCs. Subset indicated: naive CD4+ T cells isolated by negative enrichment. These receptors came from a human donor in good health.

V usage is TRBV27 and J usage is TRBJ2-1, with 9 bases fitting TRBD1. CDR3 size: 18 residues. The germline CDR1 and CDR2 sequences are MNHEY and SMNVEV (reference sequence). J gave up 6 bases and V 1 base, and 13 bases lay outside the gene matches. This CDR3 reads CASSLLALGQGGANEQFF. CDR3 DNA: TGTGCCAGCAGTTTATTGGCCCTGGGACAGGGTGGTGCCAATGAGCAGTTCTTC.

The chain is built from TRBV15 and TRBJ2-3; unclear D gene. There are 13 residues in the CDR3. The germline V and J ends were trimmed by 1 base and 5 bases, with 7 bases remaining between them. CDR1 and CDR2 (germline): LNHNV, YYDKDF (reference sequence). The CDR3 DNA sequence: TGTGCCACCAGCAGAGTATCGGGAGATACGCAGTATTTT. Translating it yields CATSRVSGDTQYF. The entire variable domain, with the rest obtained from reference TRBV15 and TRBJ2-3, is as follows: DAMVIQNPRYQVTQFGKPVTLSCSQTLNHNVMYWYQQKSSQAPKLLFHYYDKDFNNEADTPDNFQSRRPNTSFCFLDIRSPGLGDTAMYLCATSRVSGDTQYFGPGTRLTVL.

The chain has TRBV10-3 and TRBJ2-1; D remains ambiguous. Germline-derived CDR1 and CDR2 are ENHRY and SYGVKD. The CDR3 totals 12 residues. Trimming left V 3 bases short and J 4 bases short, with 4 bases between. The CDR3 DNA reads TGTGCCATCAGTGAAGTATACAATGAGCAGTTCTTC. This encodes CAISEVYNEQFF.

The chain's CDR3 is CASRAGSSYNEQFF. The CDR3 bases are TGTGCCAGCAGGGCAGGGAGCTCCTACAATGAGCAGTTCTTC. The rearrangement uses TRBV5-4 and TRBJ2-1, with D perhaps being TRBD1 or TRBD2 (5 bases each). The CDR3 loop spans 14 amino acids. The germline V and J ends were trimmed by 5 bases and 0 bases, with 9 bases remaining between them. The V gene's germline CDR1 is SGHNT and CDR2 YYREEE (reference sequence).

The V gene is TRBV7-3, the J gene TRBJ2-2; TRBD1 matches 8 bases. The CDR3 contains 16 residues. V lost 2 bases and J lost 6; bases outside the gene matches: 8. Germline CDR1 and CDR2: SGHTA and FQGTGA. The CDR3 DNA is TGTGCCAGCAGCTTATTTCAGGGGGCAGCAGCCGGGGAGCTGTTTTTT. This translates into CASSLFQGAAAGELFF.

CDR3 DNA: TGTGCCAGCAGTCGGGACAGGGCACGCTATGGCTACACCTTC. Its translation: CASSRDRARYGYTF. This chain uses TRBV6-5 with TRBJ1-2, with TRBD1 identical over 9 bases. Germline-derived CDR1 and CDR2 are MNHEY and SVGAGI. This CDR3 comprises 14 residues. V shed 5 bases, J shed 4 bases, and the junction held 5 bases outside the gene matches.

The chain combines TRBV6-6 with TRBJ2-1, with 10 positions matching TRBD2. J lost 8 bases, V lost 8 bases, and 12 bases had no gene match. This CDR3 region has 15 residues. Germline CDR1 is MNHNY and CDR2 is SVGAGI (reference sequence). The CDR3 DNA reads TGTGCCAGCCGCAGCCAGCGGGGGGGCCGGGATGAGCAGTTCTTC. It is translated as CASRSQRGGRDEQFF.

This chain connects TRBV6-2 or TRBV6-3 to TRBJ2-7; D not resolved. Trimming left V 0 bases short and J 8 bases short, with 11 bases between. The CDR3 loop spans 13 amino acids. Germline CDR1 MNHEY, CDR2 SVGEGT. The CDR3 is CASSYSTPEQQYF. CDR3 nucleotide sequence: TGTGCCAGCAGTTACTCGACCCCCGAGCAGCAGTACTTC.

This clone was found once. This chain links TRBV5-4 with TRBJ1-5; TRBD1 is a possible D gene (5 bases). In germline, CDR1 is SGHNT, CDR2 YYREEE (reference sequence). Deletions cut 2 bases from V and 7 bases from J, with 10 bases between. The CDR3 extends over 13 amino acids. CDR3 loop: CASSLGRDQPQHF. The CDR3, as DNA: TGTGCCAGCAGCTTAGGGAGGGACCAGCCCCAGCATTTT.

This clone showed up just a few times. The gene calls are TRBV10-1 and TRBJ2-1, with D possibly matching TRBD1 (6 bases). Germline CDR1 and CDR2: WNHNN and SYGVQD (reference sequence). The ends were cut back, 6 bases at V and 9 bases at J, with 15 bases in the middle. The CDR3 spans 13 residues. CDR3 DNA: TGCGCCAGCAGGGGGGCGGCTAGCAGTGAGCAGTTCTTC. It yields the protein CASRGAASSEQFF.

The gene calls are TRBV6-5 and TRBJ2-6; D remains ambiguous. The CDR3 consists of 13 residues. Trimming took off 3 bases at V and 10 bases at J, with 10 bases between the two ends. Germline loops: CDR1 MNHEY, CDR2 SVGAGI. CDR3 sequence reads: CASSYSGYNVLTF. The CDR3 DNA is TGTGCCAGCAGTTATTCAGGATATAACGTCCTGACTTTC.

The J gene is TRBJ1-4, the V gene TRBV7-9, with unresolved D. Trimming left V 1 base short and J 0 bases short, with 6 bases between. Germline V CDR1 and CDR2: SEHNR, FQNEAQ (reference sequence). The CDR3 is 15 amino acids. CDR3 DNA sequence: TGTGCCAGCAGCTTAGACGGGGCAACTAATGAAAAACTGTTTTTT. This sequence encodes CASSLDGATNEKLFF.

This chain links TRBV5-1 with TRBJ1-2, with D unclear. Germline CDR1 SGHRS, CDR2 YFSETQ. With 0 bases removed from V and 7 bases from J, the gap between germline ends came to 13 bases. CDR3 size: 14 residues. CDR3 amino acids: CASSLAPEATGYTF. CDR3 DNA: TGCGCCAGCAGCTTGGCCCCTGAAGCTACTGGCTACACCTTC.

This clone was recorded a few times. This chain uses TRBV29-1 with TRBJ2-1, with 10 bases fitting TRBD1. CDR1 SQVTM and CDR2 ANQGSEA come from the germline V gene. V shed 3 bases and J 8 bases; nucleotides not matched to a gene: 1. The CDR3 runs 12 residues. The CDR3 DNA follows: TGCAGCGTTGAGGGACAGGGGTATGAGCAGTTCTTC. Its protein product is CSVEGQGYEQFF.

The gene calls are TRBV18 and TRBJ1-2, with a weak D call TRBD1 (5 bases). Germline assignment: CDR1 KGHSH and CDR2 LQKENI. Between the trimmed V and J ends, which lost 0 bases and 8 bases, there was a span of 13 bases. The CDR3 sequence is 14 residues long. CDR3: CASSPPGRDGGYTF. CDR3 nucleotides: TGTGCCAGCTCACCACCCGGCAGGGACGGCGGCTACACCTTC. The full variable domain, rest sourced from reference TRBV18 and TRBJ1-2, is NAGVMQNPRHLVRRRGQEARLRCSPMKGHSHVYWYRQLPEEGLKFMVYLQKENIIDESGMPKERFSAEFPKEGPSILRIQQVVRGDSAAYFCASSPPGRDGGYTFGSGTRLTVV.

The rearrangement uses TRBV7-3 and TRBJ1-6; D gene ambiguous. V gave up 0 bases and J gave up 2 bases, with 5 bases separating them. This CDR3 is built from 15 residues. CDR1 is SGHTA and CDR2 is FQGTGA in the germline V gene. DNA of the CDR3: TGTGCCAGCAGCTTAACCCCCACCTATAATTCACCCCTCCACTTT. It yields the protein CASSLTPTYNSPLHF. Variable domain in full (rest from reference TRBV7-3 and TRBJ1-6): GAGVSQTPSNKVTEKGKYVELRCDPISGHTALYWYRQSLGQGPEFLIYFQGTGAADDSGLPNDRFFAVRPEGSVSTLKIQRTERGDSAVYLCASSLTPTYNSPLHFGNGTRLTVT.

The genes are TRBV7-2 and TRBJ1-1, with unresolved D. This CDR3 comprises 15 residues. CDR1 and CDR2 from the germline V gene are SGHTA and FQGNSA. The V gene lost 1 base and the J gene lost 1 base, with 10 bases spanning the gap. The CDR3 reads CASSLVTRGNTEAFF. The CDR3 DNA reads TGTGCCAGCAGCTTAGTCACACGAGGGAACACTGAAGCTTTCTTT. Full variable domain (rest looked up from reference TRBV7-2 and TRBJ1-1): GAGVSQSPSNKVTEKGKDVELRCDPISGHTALYWYRQSLGQGLEFLIYFQGNSAPDKSGLPSDRFSAERTGGSVSTLTIQRTQQEDSAVYLCASSLVTRGNTEAFFGQGTRLTVV.

This rearrangement joins TRBV6-6 to TRBJ2-1; the D gene is possibly TRBD1 (5 bases). The CDR3 has 14 residues. Per germline, CDR1 MNHNY and CDR2 SVGAGI (reference sequence). V was cut by 4 bases and J by 10 bases, with 17 bases left in between. In DNA form, the CDR3 reads TGTGCCAGCAGTTCGACAGAGGCCTACCAGGAGCAGTTCTTC. This gives the protein CASSSTEAYQEQFF.

The chain is built from TRBV5-1 and TRBJ1-1; 7 positions match TRBD1. Germline assignment: CDR1 SGHRS and CDR2 YFSETQ. The V segment lost 4 bases and the J segment 0 bases; nucleotides outside the gene matches: 6. This CDR3 contains 15 residues. The CDR3: CASSRQGTMNTEAFF. The CDR3 nucleotides read TGCGCCAGCAGCCGACAGGGCACCATGAACACTGAAGCTTTCTTT.

This chain uses TRBV3-1 (or the pseudogene TRBV3-2) with TRBJ2-4; tentatively, D is TRBD1 (5 bases). V dropped 8 bases and J dropped 8 bases, with 10 bases sitting between them. The germline gives CDR1 LGHDT, CDR2 YNNKEL (reference sequence). This CDR3 is 11 amino acids long. The CDR3 sequence: CASRKGHIQYF. CDR3 DNA sequence: TGTGCCAGCCGAAAGGGGCACATTCAGTACTTC.